The table lists the clone carrying this T cell receptor beta chain with a count of one. This entry belongs to a study of blood T cell repertoires in COVID-19. About the study: The origin of the acute and convalescent COVID-19 samples was the United States, Italy and Spain.

The data were produced by immunoSEQ multiplex PCR, yet TCRdb's version contains in-frame clones alone and is incomplete. This sample has a few hundred thousand clones; about 89% occur once, and the top ten carry around 0.84%. The V gene end was trimmed by 6 bases and the J gene end by 3 bases; junction bases not matched to a gene: 11. The CDR3 spans 15 residues. This sequence joins TRBV6-7 and TRBJ2-7; 7 nucleotides align to TRBD1. TRBV6-7 is classed as an ORF, of uncertain function. This clonotype was obtained from a man in his thirties or forties with acute or convalescent COVID-19. The specimen sequenced was peripheral blood. CDR3 nucleotide sequence: TGTGCCAGCAGCAGACAGGGACATCCCCTCTACGAGCAGTACTTC. This encodes CASSRQGHPLYEQYF.